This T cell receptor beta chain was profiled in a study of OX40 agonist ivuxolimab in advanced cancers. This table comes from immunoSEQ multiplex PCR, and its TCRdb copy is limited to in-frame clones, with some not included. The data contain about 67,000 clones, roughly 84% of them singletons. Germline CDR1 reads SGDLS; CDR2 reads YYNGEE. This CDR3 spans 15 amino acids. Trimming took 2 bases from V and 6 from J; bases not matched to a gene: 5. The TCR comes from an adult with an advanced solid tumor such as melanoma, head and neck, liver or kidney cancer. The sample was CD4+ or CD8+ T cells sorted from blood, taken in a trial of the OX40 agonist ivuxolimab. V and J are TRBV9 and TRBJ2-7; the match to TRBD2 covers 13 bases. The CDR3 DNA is TGTGCCAGCAGCGTTGGACTAGCGGGGGTTGGCGAGCAGTACTTC. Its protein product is CASSVGLAGVGEQYF.